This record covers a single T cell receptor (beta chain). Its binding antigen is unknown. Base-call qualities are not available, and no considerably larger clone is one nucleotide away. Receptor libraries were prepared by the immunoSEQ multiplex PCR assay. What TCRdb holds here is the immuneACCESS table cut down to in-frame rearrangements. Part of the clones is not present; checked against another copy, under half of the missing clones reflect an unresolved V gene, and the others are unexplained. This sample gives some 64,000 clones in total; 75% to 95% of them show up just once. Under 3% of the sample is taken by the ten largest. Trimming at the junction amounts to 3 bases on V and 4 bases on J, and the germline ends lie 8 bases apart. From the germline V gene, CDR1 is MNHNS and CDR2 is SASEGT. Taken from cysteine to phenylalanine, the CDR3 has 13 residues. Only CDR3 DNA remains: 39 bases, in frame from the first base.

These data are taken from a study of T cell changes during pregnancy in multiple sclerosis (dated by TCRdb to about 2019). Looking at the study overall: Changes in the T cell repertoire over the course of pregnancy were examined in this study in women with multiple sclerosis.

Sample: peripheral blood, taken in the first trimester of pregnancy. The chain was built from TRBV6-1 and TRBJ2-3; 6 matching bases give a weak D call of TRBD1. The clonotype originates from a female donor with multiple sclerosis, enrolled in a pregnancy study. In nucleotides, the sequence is TGTGCCAGCAGTGAGACAGGCCCAGATACGCAGTATTTT. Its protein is CASSETGPDTQYF.